This entry describes one TCR beta chain. Its specificity is unknown. V shed 5 bases and J shed 8 bases, with 18 bases lying between them. Germline values: CDR1 GTSNPN, CDR2 SVGIG (reference sequence). This CDR3 has 13 amino acids. This specimen belongs to a study of cytomegalovirus exposure and HLA in healthy donors. Study in general: The 110 or so validation repertoires were produced on the same platform as the roughly 690 repertoires of the first cohort. This was reported in a later analysis. Broader study findings: A list of 150 to 200 TCR beta chains associated with cytomegalovirus was given. According to a subsequent analysis, TCR clusters from the first cohort were inclined to appear together in the 100 to 150 validation repertoires.

Clones were read by immunoSEQ multiplex PCR, and TCRdb kept only the in-frame ones, dropping some. This sample has some 110,000 clones, with around 88% found just once. The specimen was PBMCs. The V gene is TRBV30, the J gene TRBJ1-2; no definite D call. The source of this sequence is a man between 18 and 29 years old in good health and CMV-seronegative. CDR3 DNA: TGTGCCTGGTCGGGGAGCGGATTAAGGGGCTACACCTTC. This codes for CAWSGSGLRGYTF.